The entry that follows covers one T cell receptor (beta chain) sequence. The CDR3 totals 15 residues. The J segment lost 6 bases and the V segment lost 5 bases, leaving 8 bases of the junction unmatched. Germline V CDR1 and CDR2: SGHRS, YFSETQ. This sample is drawn from a study of blood T cell repertoires in COVID-19. As for the study in general: Acute-phase and convalescent COVID-19 samples originated in the United States, Italy and Spain.

The age range of participants was about 18 to 90 years, with residence in approximately 25 US areas. In the authors' workflow: From reference gene primer amplification, estimates of nucleated cell counts were derived. Generated by immunoSEQ multiplex PCR, the TCRdb table keeps only in-frame clones and is missing some. That table furnishes V, J and clone size, whereas the DNA furnished D and trimming. The repertoire consists of more than 350,000 clones, with 70% to 90% occurring once and the leading ten covering roughly 1.4%. The source of this sequence is a young woman who had been exposed to COVID-19. The gene calls are TRBV5-1 and TRBJ1-6; TRBD1 agrees at 7 bases. Input material: PBMCs or T cells enriched from blood (not recorded which). Here the CDR3 reads CASRIAGTANSPLHF. The CDR3 DNA is TGCGCCAGCAGGATTGCCGGGACAGCTAATTCACCCCTCCACTTT. Filled out from reference TRBV5-1 and TRBJ1-6, the complete variable domain reads KAGVTQTPRYLIKTRGQQVTLSCSPISGHRSVSWYQQTPGQGLQFLFEYFSETQRNKGNFPGRFSGRQFSNSRSEMNVSTLELGDSALYLCASRIAGTANSPLHFGNGTRLTVT.